This entry concerns a single T cell receptor (beta chain). Assay used: immunoSEQ multiplex PCR; TCRdb lists only in-frame clones, some missing. The profile shows some 70,000 clones, more than 75% of them singletons. The sample comes from a study of T cells after somatic rescue of genetic block. Per germline, CDR1 LNHDA and CDR2 SQIVND (reference sequence). The length of the CDR3 is 14 residues. Trimming took off 9 bases at V and 0 bases at J, with 15 bases between the two ends. This TCR derives from a man under 40. The chain combines TRBV19 with TRBJ2-7; possibly TRBD1 or TRBD2 for D (6 bases each). The sequenced sample was peripheral blood mononuclear cells (PBMCs). CDR3 loop: CASSPGGASYEQYF. The CDR3 bases are TGTGCCAGCTCTCCCGGGGGCGCCTCCTACGAGCAGTACTTC. The full variable domain, in which reference TRBV19 and TRBJ2-7 provide the parts outside the CDR3, is DGGITQSPKYLFRKEGQNVTLSCEQNLNHDAMYWYRQDPGQGLRLIYYSQIVNDFQKGDIAEGYSVSREKKESFPLTVTSAQKNPTAFYLCASSPGGASYEQYFGPGTRLTVT.